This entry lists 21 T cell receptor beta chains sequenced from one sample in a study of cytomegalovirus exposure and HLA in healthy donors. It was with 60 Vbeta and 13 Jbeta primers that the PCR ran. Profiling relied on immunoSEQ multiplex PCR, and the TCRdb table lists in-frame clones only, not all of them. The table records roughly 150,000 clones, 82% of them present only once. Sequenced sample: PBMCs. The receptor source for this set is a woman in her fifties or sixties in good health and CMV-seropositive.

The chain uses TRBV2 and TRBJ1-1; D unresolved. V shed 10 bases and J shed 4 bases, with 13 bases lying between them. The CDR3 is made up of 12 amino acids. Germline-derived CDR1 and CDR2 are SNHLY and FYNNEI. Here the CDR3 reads CAIRTGITEAFF. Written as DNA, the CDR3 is TGTGCCATCCGGACCGGGATCACTGAAGCTTTCTTT.

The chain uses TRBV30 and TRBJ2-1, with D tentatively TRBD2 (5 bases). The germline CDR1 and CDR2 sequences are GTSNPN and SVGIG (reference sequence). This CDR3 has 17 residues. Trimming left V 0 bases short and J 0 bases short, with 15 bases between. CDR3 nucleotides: TGTGCCTGGAGTGTTGAGCGGACCCTGAGCTCCTACAATGAGCAGTTCTTC. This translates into CAWSVERTLSSYNEQFF.

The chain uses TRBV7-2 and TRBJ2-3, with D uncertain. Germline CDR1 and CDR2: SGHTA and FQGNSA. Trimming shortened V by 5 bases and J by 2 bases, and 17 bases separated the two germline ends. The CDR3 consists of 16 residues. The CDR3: CASSPTIATTTDTQYF. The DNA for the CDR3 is TGTGCCAGCAGCCCTACTATTGCTACGACCACAGATACGCAGTATTTT.

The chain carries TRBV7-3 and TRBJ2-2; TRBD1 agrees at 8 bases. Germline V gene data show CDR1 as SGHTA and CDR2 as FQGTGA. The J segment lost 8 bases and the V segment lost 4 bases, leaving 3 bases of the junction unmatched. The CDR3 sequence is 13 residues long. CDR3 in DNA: TGTGCCAGCAGCTCCAACAGGGGGGGGGAGCTGTTTTTT. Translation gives CASSSNRGGELFF. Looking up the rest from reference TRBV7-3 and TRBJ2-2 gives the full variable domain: GAGVSQTPSNKVTEKGKYVELRCDPISGHTALYWYRQSLGQGPEFLIYFQGTGAADDSGLPNDRFFAVRPEGSVSTLKIQRTERGDSAVYLCASSSNRGGELFFGEGSRLTVL.

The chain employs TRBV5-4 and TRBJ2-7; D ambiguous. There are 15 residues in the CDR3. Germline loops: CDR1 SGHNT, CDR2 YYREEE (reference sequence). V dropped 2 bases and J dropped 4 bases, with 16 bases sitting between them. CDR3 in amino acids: CASSLNTGSRYEQYF. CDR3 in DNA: TGTGCCAGCAGCTTAAACACCGGGTCGCGGTACGAGCAGTACTTC.

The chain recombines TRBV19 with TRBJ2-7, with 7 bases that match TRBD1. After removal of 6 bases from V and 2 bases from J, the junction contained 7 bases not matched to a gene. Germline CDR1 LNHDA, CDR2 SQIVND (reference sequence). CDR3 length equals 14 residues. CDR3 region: CASSRTTGTYEQYF. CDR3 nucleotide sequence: TGTGCCAGTAGCCGCACGACAGGGACCTACGAGCAGTACTTC.

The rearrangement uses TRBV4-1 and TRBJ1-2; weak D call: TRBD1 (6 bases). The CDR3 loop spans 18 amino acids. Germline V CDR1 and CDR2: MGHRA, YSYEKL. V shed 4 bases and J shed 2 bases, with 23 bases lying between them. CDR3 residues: CASSLEGGGRAPNYGYTF. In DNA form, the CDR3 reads TGCGCCAGCAGCCTCGAGGGGGGGGGCAGGGCCCCGAACTATGGCTACACCTTC.

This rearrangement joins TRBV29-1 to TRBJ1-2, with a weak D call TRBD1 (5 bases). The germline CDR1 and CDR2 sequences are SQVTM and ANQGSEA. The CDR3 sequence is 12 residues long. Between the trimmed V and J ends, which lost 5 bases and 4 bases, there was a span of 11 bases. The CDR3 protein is CSVLSDSYGYTF. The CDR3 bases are TGCAGCGTTCTTTCCGACAGCTATGGCTACACCTTC.

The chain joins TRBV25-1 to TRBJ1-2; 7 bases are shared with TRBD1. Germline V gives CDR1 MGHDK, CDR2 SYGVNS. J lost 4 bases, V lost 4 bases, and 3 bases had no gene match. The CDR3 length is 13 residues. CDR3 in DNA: TGTGCCAGCAGTGGCCGGGACAGCTATGGCTACACCTTC. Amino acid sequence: CASSGRDSYGYTF.

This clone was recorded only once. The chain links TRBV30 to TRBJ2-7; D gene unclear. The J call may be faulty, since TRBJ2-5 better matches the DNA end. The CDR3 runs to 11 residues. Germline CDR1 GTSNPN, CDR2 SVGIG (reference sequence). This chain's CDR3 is CAWSLGQTQYF. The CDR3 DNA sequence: TGTGCCTGGAGTCTTGGACAGACCCAGTACTTC.

The CDR3 DNA is TGTGCCAGCAGTTACTTCCAGGGGGAAGGCACTGAAGCTTTCTTT. Its translation is CASSYFQGEGTEAFF. This chain connects TRBV6-5 to TRBJ1-1; 7 nucleotides align to TRBD1. This CDR3 is 15 amino acids long. The V segment lost 1 base and the J segment 4 bases; nucleotides outside the gene matches: 6. Germline V gene sequence: CDR1 MNHEY, CDR2 SVGAGI.

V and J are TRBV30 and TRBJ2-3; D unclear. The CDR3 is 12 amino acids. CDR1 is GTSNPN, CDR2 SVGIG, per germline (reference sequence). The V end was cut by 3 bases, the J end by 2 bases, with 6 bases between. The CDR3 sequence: CAWSAITDTQYF. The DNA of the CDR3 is TGTGCCTGGAGCGCTATCACAGATACGCAGTATTTT.

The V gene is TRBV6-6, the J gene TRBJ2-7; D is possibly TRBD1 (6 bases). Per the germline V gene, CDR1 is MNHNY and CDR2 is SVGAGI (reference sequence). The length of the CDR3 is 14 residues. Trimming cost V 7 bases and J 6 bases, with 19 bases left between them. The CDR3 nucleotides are TGTGCCAGCACCAATAGGGACATCCGTAGCGAGCAGTACTTC. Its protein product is CASTNRDIRSEQYF.

CDR3 nucleotides: TGTGCCAGCACCCAAACAGGGAACACCGGGGAGCTGTTTTTT. Translated: CASTQTGNTGELFF. The rearrangement uses TRBV5-6 and TRBJ2-2, with D possibly TRBD1 on 5 matching bases. CDR3 size: 14 residues. Trimming stripped 6 bases from V and 1 base from J, with 10 bases between. In germline, CDR1 is SGHDT, CDR2 YYEEEE.

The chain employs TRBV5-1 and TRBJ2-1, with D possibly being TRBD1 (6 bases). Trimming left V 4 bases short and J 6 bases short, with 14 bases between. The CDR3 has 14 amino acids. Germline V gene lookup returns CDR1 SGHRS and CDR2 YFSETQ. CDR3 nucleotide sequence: TGCGCCAGCAGCCTAACAGGGTTGGGCAATGAGCAGTTCTTC. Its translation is CASSLTGLGNEQFF.

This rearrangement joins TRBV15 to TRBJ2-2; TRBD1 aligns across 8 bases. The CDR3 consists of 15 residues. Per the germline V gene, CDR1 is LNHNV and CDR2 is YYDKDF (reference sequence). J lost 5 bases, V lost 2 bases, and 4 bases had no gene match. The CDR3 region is CATSRSTGVTGELFF. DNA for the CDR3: TGTGCCACCAGCAGATCGACAGGGGTGACCGGGGAGCTGTTTTTT.

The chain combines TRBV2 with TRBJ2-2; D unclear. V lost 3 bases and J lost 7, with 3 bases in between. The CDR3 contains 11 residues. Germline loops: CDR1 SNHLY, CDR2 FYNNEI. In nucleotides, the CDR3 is TGTGCCAGCAGTGATTACGGGGAGCTGTTTTTT. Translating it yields CASSDYGELFF. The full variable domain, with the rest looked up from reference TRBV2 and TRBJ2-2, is EPEVTQTPSHQVTQMGQEVILRCVPISNHLYFYWYRQILGQKVEFLVSFYNNEISEKSEIFDDQFSVERPDGSNFTLKIRSTKLEDSAMYFCASSDYGELFFGEGSRLTVL.

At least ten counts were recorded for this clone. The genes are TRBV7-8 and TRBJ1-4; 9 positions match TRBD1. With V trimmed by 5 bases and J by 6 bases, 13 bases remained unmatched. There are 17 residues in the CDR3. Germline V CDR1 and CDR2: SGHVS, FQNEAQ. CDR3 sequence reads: CASSPDRGVKVDEKLFF. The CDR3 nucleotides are TGTGCCAGCAGCCCCGACAGGGGGGTAAAGGTGGATGAAAAACTGTTTTTT. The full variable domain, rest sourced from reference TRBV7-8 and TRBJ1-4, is GAGVSQSPRYKVAKRGQDVALRCDPISGHVSLFWYQQALGQGPEFLTYFQNEAQLDKSGLPSDRFFAERPEGSVSTLKIQRTQQEDSAVYLCASSPDRGVKVDEKLFFGSGTQLSVL.

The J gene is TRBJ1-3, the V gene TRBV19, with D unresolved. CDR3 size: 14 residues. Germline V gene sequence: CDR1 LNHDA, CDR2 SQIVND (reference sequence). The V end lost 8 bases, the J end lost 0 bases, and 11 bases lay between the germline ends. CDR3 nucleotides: TGTGCCAGTTATAGCGGTGGCTCTGGAAACACCATATATTTT. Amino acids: CASYSGGSGNTIYF. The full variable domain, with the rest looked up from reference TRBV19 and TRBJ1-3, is DGGITQSPKYLFRKEGQNVTLSCEQNLNHDAMYWYRQDPGQGLRLIYYSQIVNDFQKGDIAEGYSVSREKKESFPLTVTSAQKNPTAFYLCASYSGGSGNTIYFGEGSWLTVV.

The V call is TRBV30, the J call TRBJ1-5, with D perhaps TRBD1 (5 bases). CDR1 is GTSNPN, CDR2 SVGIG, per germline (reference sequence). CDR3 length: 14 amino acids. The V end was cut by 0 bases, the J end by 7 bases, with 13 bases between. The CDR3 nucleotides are TGTGCCTGGAGTGTACCGGGGACTTTACAGCCCCAGCATTTT. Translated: CAWSVPGTLQPQHF. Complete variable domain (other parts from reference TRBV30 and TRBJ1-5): SQTIHQWPATLVQPVGSPLSLECTVEGTSNPNLYWYRQAAGRGLQLLFYSVGIGQISSEVPQNLSASRPQDRQFILSSKKLLLSDSGFYLCAWSVPGTLQPQHFGDGTRLSIL.

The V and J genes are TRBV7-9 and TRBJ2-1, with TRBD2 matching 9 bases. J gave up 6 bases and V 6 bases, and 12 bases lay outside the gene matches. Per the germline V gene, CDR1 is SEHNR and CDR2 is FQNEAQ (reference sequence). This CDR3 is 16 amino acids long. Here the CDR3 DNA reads TGTGCCAGCAGTTACCGGACTAGCGACTTCGTCAATGAGCAGTTCTTC. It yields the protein CASSYRTSDFVNEQFF. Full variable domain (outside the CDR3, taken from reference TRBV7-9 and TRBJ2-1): DTGVSQNPRHKITKRGQNVTFRCDPISEHNRLYWYRQTLGQGPEFLTYFQNEAQLEKSRLLSDRFSAERPKGSFSTLEIQRTEQGDSAMYLCASSYRTSDFVNEQFFGPGTRLTVL.